Following are 32 T cell receptor beta chains from one sample sequenced in a study of beta chain features in type 1 diabetes. The whole isolated RNA underwent reverse transcription, so sequencing captured expressed TCRB transcripts. Here immunoSEQ multiplex PCR was the method, and the copy in TCRdb shows in-frame clones only, minus some. The data contain hundreds of thousands of clones, 15% to 20% of them singletons. The sequencing input was naive CD4+ T cells from blood. Source of these receptors: a woman aged 18-29 years in good health.

This clone was recorded a few times. The chain combines TRBV18 with TRBJ1-1, with D perhaps matching TRBD1 (6 bases). V was pared by 3 bases and J by 4 bases, with 21 bases between. Per the germline V gene, CDR1 is KGHSH and CDR2 is LQKENI. The CDR3 consists of 17 residues. This CDR3 is CASSPREHRVSITEAFF. DNA of the CDR3: TGTGCCAGCTCACCTCGGGAACACAGGGTCAGTATCACTGAAGCTTTCTTT.

This clone was observed a few times. The chain has TRBV4-3 and TRBJ1-1, with no clear D. The CDR3 sequence is 16 residues long. The germline CDR1 and CDR2 sequences are LGHNA and YSLEER. Trimming stripped 1 base from V and 4 bases from J, with 16 bases between. The CDR3 region has the DNA TGCGCCAGCAGCCAAGTGGGGTCGGGGTATGGCACTGAAGCTTTCTTT. Translated: CASSQVGSGYGTEAFF.

This clone was seen a handful of times. This rearrangement joins TRBV7-2 to TRBJ2-7, with unresolved D. Germline V gene sequence: CDR1 SGHTA, CDR2 FQGNSA. Between the trimmed V and J ends, which lost 5 bases and 5 bases, there was a span of 13 bases. CDR3 length: 13 amino acids. The CDR3 here is CASSPWVWHEQYF. CDR3 DNA: TGTGCCAGCAGCCCCTGGGTTTGGCACGAGCAGTACTTC.

The V gene is TRBV5-4, the J gene TRBJ2-7; 10 nucleotides match TRBD2. The CDR3 length is 15 residues. V was clipped by 2 bases and J by 3 bases; unmatched bases: 5. CDR1 SGHNT and CDR2 YYREEE come from the germline V gene (reference sequence). CDR3 in DNA: TGTGCCAGCAGCTTACCACTAGCGGGACTCTACGAGCAGTACTTC. Translation: CASSLPLAGLYEQYF.

The chain recombines TRBV10-3 with TRBJ1-1; D unresolved. The CDR3 contains 14 residues. In germline, CDR1 is ENHRY, CDR2 SYGVKD. V was trimmed by 9 bases and J by 3 bases, leaving 17 bases between them. DNA for the CDR3: TGTGCCATAGGGTCGACCGGTTTGGACACTGAAGCTTTCTTT. Protein: CAIGSTGLDTEAFF.

The chain's CDR3 is CASSSPGTGGRDEQFF. Here the CDR3 DNA reads TGTGCCAGCAGTTCCCCGGGGACAGGGGGCCGAGATGAGCAGTTCTTC. The chain combines TRBV28 with TRBJ2-1; 12 bases fit TRBD1. V trimming: 4 bases; J trimming: 8 bases; junction bases outside the gene matches: 9. The CDR3 covers 16 residues. Germline CDR1 reads MDHEN; CDR2 reads SYDVKM.

The V gene is TRBV7-2, the J gene TRBJ2-7; D may match TRBD1 or TRBD2 (5 bases each). This CDR3 spans 14 amino acids. CDR1 and CDR2 from the germline V gene are SGHTA and FQGNSA. Trimming pared 4 bases from V and 0 bases from J, leaving 10 bases between. CDR3 nucleotide sequence: TGTGCCAGCAGCTGGGACCGACCCTCCTACGAGCAGTACTTC. Its translation is CASSWDRPSYEQYF.

This clone came up a few times. The genes are TRBV5-1 and TRBJ2-2, with 12 nucleotides matching TRBD2. The CDR3 extends over 17 amino acids. CDR1 and CDR2 (germline): SGHRS, YFSETQ. The V segment lost 2 bases and the J segment 5 bases; nucleotides outside the gene matches: 7. CDR3 in amino acids: CASSLSTSGSGTGELFF. The CDR3 nucleotides are TGCGCCAGCAGCTTATCGACTAGCGGGAGCGGTACCGGGGAGCTGTTTTTT.

This clone was observed a few times. This chain joins TRBV6-6 and TRBJ2-7; 12 bases are shared with TRBD1. Germline V gives CDR1 MNHNY, CDR2 SVGAGI (reference sequence). J was trimmed by 6 bases and V by 6 bases; bases with no gene match: 6. The CDR3 consists of 14 residues. This CDR3 reads CASRRGTGGLEQYF. CDR3 DNA: TGTGCCAGCAGGCGGGGGACAGGGGGCCTCGAGCAGTACTTC.

The rearrangement links TRBV5-5 to TRBJ1-5; D is uncertain. V dropped 0 bases and J dropped 0 bases, with 7 bases sitting between them. The germline V gene encodes CDR1 SGHKS and CDR2 YYEKEE (reference sequence). The CDR3 consists of 15 residues. The CDR3, as DNA: TGTGCCAGCAGCTTGGAAGGATATAGCAATCAGCCCCAGCATTTT. It yields the protein CASSLEGYSNQPQHF.

This rearrangement joins TRBV10-3 to TRBJ2-1; 11 positions match TRBD2. Unmatched junction bases numbered 7, after V lost 0 bases and J lost 9 bases. The CDR3 spans 16 residues. The V gene's germline CDR1 is ENHRY and CDR2 SYGVKD. CDR3 sequence reads: CAISESGLAGGGEQFF. CDR3 coding DNA: TGTGCCATCAGTGAGTCGGGTCTAGCGGGAGGCGGTGAGCAGTTCTTC.

The chain recombines TRBV4-2 with TRBJ2-7; D is unresolved. The V end lost 6 bases, the J end lost 0 bases, and 18 bases lay between the germline ends. The CDR3 covers 16 residues. Germline values: CDR1 LGHNA, CDR2 YNFKEQ. The CDR3 is CASSRTPEPTSYEQYF. For the CDR3, the DNA is TGTGCCAGCAGTCGAACGCCGGAACCAACCTCCTACGAGCAGTACTTC.

This clone was seen a handful of times. The CDR3 DNA is TGTGCCAGCAGTTATTTTTCATCGAGTCTCTATGGCTACACCTTC. It encodes CASSYFSSSLYGYTF. The chain couples TRBV6-5 to TRBJ1-2, with D hard to call. V was shortened by 3 bases and J by 4 bases, with 15 bases between the two germline ends. Germline values: CDR1 MNHEY, CDR2 SVGAGI. The CDR3 has 15 amino acids.

This clone was seen more than once but under ten times. This sequence joins TRBV6-5 and TRBJ1-2; D may be TRBD1 (5 bases). Germline loops: CDR1 MNHEY, CDR2 SVGAGI. This CDR3 spans 13 amino acids. Trimming removed 5 bases at V and 4 bases at J, with 11 bases between. The CDR3 coding sequence is TGTGCCAGCAGTCGGGACCGCCTCTATGGCTACACCTTC. Translated: CASSRDRLYGYTF.

J is TRBJ2-3 and V is TRBV10-2; weak D call: TRBD2 (5 bases). CDR3 length: 14 amino acids. The germline CDR1 and CDR2 sequences are WSHSY and SAAADI. V lost 1 base to trimming and J lost 6 bases, with 11 bases between them. CDR3 amino acids: CASSEWPGGDTQYF. For the CDR3, the DNA is TGCGCCAGCAGTGAGTGGCCAGGCGGGGATACGCAGTATTTT.

This sequence joins TRBV19 and TRBJ1-2; D possibly corresponds to TRBD1 (6 bases). The CDR3 is 14 amino acids. Trimming took 4 bases from V and 5 from J, leaving 14 bases between them. Germline V gene data show CDR1 as LNHDA and CDR2 as SQIVND (reference sequence). CDR3 residues: CASSSQGTLYGYTF. The CDR3 DNA reads TGTGCCAGTAGTAGTCAGGGGACTCTGTATGGCTACACCTTC.

This clone was observed a handful of times. Other DNA sequences in this specimen translate into the identical CDR3. The V gene is TRBV5-1, the J gene TRBJ1-2; TRBD1 might be the D (5 bases). This CDR3 region has 13 residues. The germline V gene has CDR1 SGHRS and CDR2 YFSETQ. With 3 bases removed from V and 0 bases from J, the gap between germline ends came to 6 bases. The CDR3 DNA follows: TGCGCCAGCAGCTCACAGGCTAACTATGGCTACACCTTC. It specifies CASSSQANYGYTF.

This sequence joins TRBV21-1 and TRBJ2-2; the table names TRBD1, a call not compared with the DNA. TRBV21-1 is reported as a pseudogene. The CDR3 has 16 amino acids. The chain's CDR3 is CASSEEQGATTGELFF. The CDR3 DNA reads as TGTGCCAGCAGCGAGGAACAGGGGGCGACGACCGGGGAGCTGTTTTTT.

In its sample, this clone was seen a few times. This rearrangement joins TRBV2 to TRBJ1-1; D is unclear. The germline V gene encodes CDR1 SNHLY and CDR2 FYNNEI. This CDR3 spans 12 amino acids. V shed 2 bases and J shed 0 bases, with 1 base lying between them. This CDR3 reads CASSELNTEAFF. The CDR3 DNA follows: TGTGCCAGCAGTGAACTGAACACTGAAGCTTTCTTT.

This clone was detected a few times. V gene TRBV18 combines with J gene TRBJ1-5; D is ambiguous. Trimming took 5 bases from V and 1 from J, leaving 6 bases between them. The CDR3 extends over 13 amino acids. Germline V lookup: CDR1 KGHSH, CDR2 LQKENI. CDR3 sequence reads: CASSSASNQPQHF. DNA for the CDR3: TGTGCCAGCTCATCGGCAAGCAATCAGCCCCAGCATTTT.

Concerning this clone: It may be a read error: a sequence one base away is much more abundant. Other nucleotide sequences from this sample produce the same CDR3. This chain links TRBV7-6 with TRBJ2-2; no clear D. Per germline, CDR1 SGHVS and CDR2 FNYEAQ. The CDR3 length is 11 residues. Trimming left V 2 bases short and J 6 bases short, with 1 base between. The CDR3 loop is CASSLSGELFF. The CDR3 DNA reads as TGTGCCAGCAGCTTATCCGGGGAGCTGTTTTTT.

The chain employs TRBV29-1 and TRBJ2-7; possible D gene TRBD2, 5 bases. Trimming took 3 bases from V and 2 from J, leaving 11 bases between them. Germline CDR1 is SQVTM and CDR2 is ANQGSEA. The CDR3 length is 13 residues. In DNA form, the CDR3 reads TGCAGCGTTGATAGGGAGTCAACCTACGAGCAGTACTTC. Translated: CSVDRESTYEQYF.

This clone came up a few times. The genes are TRBV6-1 and TRBJ2-7; D may be TRBD1 or TRBD2 (5 bases each). CDR3 length: 13 residues. The germline V and J ends were trimmed by 11 bases and 6 bases, with 20 bases remaining between them. CDR1 is MNHNS, CDR2 SASEGT, per germline. CDR3 nucleotide sequence: TGTGCCTCCGGGGCCGCTAAAAAGAGCGAGCAGTACTTC. This translates into CASGAAKKSEQYF.

This clone was counted only a few times. This chain links TRBV10-3 with TRBJ2-5, with TRBD2 as a possible D gene (6 bases). TRBJ2-7 explains the end of the DNA better; the J call may be wrong. Germline CDR1 ENHRY, CDR2 SYGVKD. There are 16 residues in the CDR3. CDR3 protein: CAISRPSSVSSYEQYF. In DNA, the CDR3 is TGTGCCATCAGTCGCCCCTCTAGCGTTAGCTCCTACGAGCAGTACTTC.

The sample holds a few counts of this clone. The rearrangement joins TRBV2 to TRBJ2-1, with 10 bases fitting TRBD2. This CDR3 comprises 16 residues. CDR1 is SNHLY and CDR2 is FYNNEI in the germline V gene. V gave up 8 bases and J gave up 5 bases; unmatched junction bases: 12. The CDR3 spells CASEAGGPRNHNEQFF. CDR3 coding DNA: TGTGCCAGCGAAGCGGGAGGGCCCAGGAACCACAATGAGCAGTTCTTC.

This clone was picked up a small number of times. The rearrangement joins TRBV4-2 to TRBJ2-7; D is possibly TRBD2 (5 bases). The V end lost 3 bases, the J end lost 2 bases, and 17 bases lay between the germline ends. Germline CDR1 is LGHNA and CDR2 is YNFKEQ. This CDR3 is 16 amino acids long. CDR3 DNA sequence: TGTGCCAGCAGCCATCTACCTCTCGGGGTCCCCTACGAGCAGTACTTC. Translation: CASSHLPLGVPYEQYF.

This clone was seen many times. This chain connects TRBV14 to TRBJ2-6; 8 bases are a match to TRBD1. The CDR3 has 16 residues. In germline, CDR1 is SGHDN, CDR2 FVKESK. Trimming took 4 bases from V and 4 from J; bases not matched to a gene: 6. The CDR3 coding sequence is TGTGCCAGCAGCCGCCAGACAGGGGCCGGGGCCAACGTCCTGACTTTC. Its translation is CASSRQTGAGANVLTF. The full variable domain, rest sourced from reference TRBV14 and TRBJ2-6, is EAGVTQFPSHSVIEKGQTVTLRCDPISGHDNLYWYRRVMGKEIKFLLHFVKESKQDESGMPNNRFLAERTGGTYSTLKVQPAELEDSGVYFCASSRQTGAGANVLTFGAGSRLTVL.

The chain uses TRBV19 and TRBJ2-7, with D hard to call. The CDR3 totals 14 residues. Trimming took off 1 base at V and 2 bases at J, with 9 bases between the two ends. Per the germline V gene, CDR1 is LNHDA and CDR2 is SQIVND (reference sequence). The CDR3 DNA reads as TGTGCCAGTAGTATAGTTCCGGGCGCCTACGAGCAGTACTTC. Translation: CASSIVPGAYEQYF.

The gene calls are TRBV4-3 and TRBJ1-2; the D is unclear. Trimming cost V 0 bases and J 6 bases, with 20 bases left between them. This CDR3 comprises 17 residues. Per germline, CDR1 LGHNA and CDR2 YSLEER. CDR3 sequence reads: CASSQDLRFAEGDGYTF. The CDR3 DNA is TGCGCCAGCAGCCAAGATCTCCGCTTTGCGGAGGGCGATGGCTACACCTTC.

The V call is TRBV4-3, the J call TRBJ2-7; D gene ambiguous. V lost 2 bases to trimming and J lost 5 bases, with 10 bases between them. Per germline, CDR1 LGHNA and CDR2 YSLEER. The CDR3 is 13 residues long. DNA for the CDR3: TGCGCCAGCAGCCAATCCAGTTTCCACGAGCAGTACTTC. Translation gives CASSQSSFHEQYF.

This clone appeared a few times. This chain links TRBV7-2 with TRBJ1-2, with D possibly TRBD1 on 5 matching bases. Trimming cost V 6 bases and J 2 bases, with 16 bases left between them. The CDR3 has 15 amino acids. CDR1 is SGHTA and CDR2 is FQGNSA in the germline V gene. The CDR3 region is CASRASGSRNYGYTF. The CDR3 DNA sequence: TGTGCCAGCAGGGCCTCAGGGTCTAGGAACTATGGCTACACCTTC.

In this sample, this clone turned up a few times. V is TRBV15 and J is TRBJ1-5, with D perhaps TRBD1 (5 bases). Germline lookup yields CDR1 LNHNV and CDR2 YYDKDF (reference sequence). The V end was cut by 9 bases, the J end by 4 bases, with 13 bases between. The CDR3 totals 13 residues. The CDR3 protein is CATTDSLNQPQHF. The CDR3 DNA is TGTGCCACTACCGACAGCCTTAATCAGCCCCAGCATTTT.